Sequencing of this T cell receptor beta chain was carried out in a study of T-cell memory formation after mild COVID-19. Study-wide context: TCR clusters were mostly confined to one donor each.

TCRdb independently ran MiXCR on the 5' RACE reads; one entry per CDR3 protein. The table has approximately 260,000 distinct CDR3 sequences, about a sixth seen once. Germline CDR1 and CDR2: SGHDN and FVKESK. The length of the CDR3 is 15 residues. V gave up 2 bases and J gave up 1 base, with 9 bases separating them. Many counts were recorded for this clonotype. The sequenced sample consisted of PBMCs or a T cell subset sorted from them (not recorded which). This receptor was taken from a young man who had mild COVID-19 (a few samples of this study predate the infection). Cell type and time point are not known. The chain joins TRBV14 to TRBJ2-1; D remains ambiguous. The CDR3 region has the DNA TGTGCCAGCAGCCAACTCTCCATATCCTACAATGAGCAGTTCTTC. It translates to CASSQLSISYNEQFF.